This entry lists 32 T cell receptor beta chains sequenced from one sample in a study of cytomegalovirus exposure and HLA in healthy donors. The PCR ran on 60 Vbeta and 13 Jbeta primers. The method was immunoSEQ multiplex PCR; TCRdb's version includes in-frame clones alone and lacks a portion of them. The sample includes approximately 120,000 clones, more than 65% seen only once; the top ten take about 12%. Sequences were obtained from PBMCs. Receptors originate from an older woman in good health and CMV-seropositive.

In its sample, this clone was seen a few times. This rearrangement joins TRBV7-2 to TRBJ2-3; no clear D gene. This CDR3 comprises 13 residues. Trimming removed 1 base from V and 3 bases from J, with 5 bases in between. Per the germline V gene, CDR1 is SGHTA and CDR2 is FQGNSA. CDR3 DNA: TGTGCCAGCAGCTTAGTCGGGACAGATACGCAGTATTTT. Protein: CASSLVGTDTQYF.

V gene TRBV7-2 combines with J gene TRBJ2-6; D may be TRBD1 (5 bases). Between the trimmed V and J ends, which lost 5 bases and 2 bases, there was a span of 16 bases. The germline gives CDR1 SGHTA, CDR2 FQGNSA. The CDR3 totals 17 residues. The CDR3 loop is CASSLRQIGAGANVLTF. CDR3 nucleotides: TGTGCCAGCAGCCTCAGACAGATTGGGGCTGGGGCCAACGTCCTGACTTTC.

The chain employs TRBV5-1 and TRBJ2-5, with TRBD1 as a possible D gene (6 bases). The J call may be mistaken, given a closer DNA end match to TRBJ2-7. Germline lookup yields CDR1 SGHRS and CDR2 YFSETQ. The CDR3 contains 12 residues. Here the CDR3 reads CASKDSSYEQYF. In DNA form, the CDR3 reads TGCGCCAGCAAGGACAGTTCCTACGAGCAGTACTTC.

This chain uses TRBV7-2 with TRBJ2-6; 8 positions match TRBD1. Losses at the gene ends were 5 bases for V and 0 bases for J; bases not matched to a gene: 3. The germline V gene has CDR1 SGHTA and CDR2 FQGNSA. The CDR3 totals 16 residues. The CDR3 here is CASSDRGVSGANVLTF. CDR3 DNA: TGTGCCAGCAGCGACAGGGGTGTCTCTGGGGCCAACGTCCTGACTTTC.

The chain has TRBV30 and TRBJ1-2, with 9 bases lining up with TRBD1. The V gene end was trimmed by 5 bases and the J gene end by 4 bases; junction bases not matched to a gene: 11. CDR1 and CDR2 (germline): GTSNPN, SVGIG (reference sequence). The CDR3 contains 15 residues. CDR3 DNA: TGTGCCTGGGAGATAACAGGGGGCGTCACCTATGGCTACACCTTC. Translation gives CAWEITGGVTYGYTF.

The chain links TRBV30 to TRBJ1-5, with 7 bases aligning to TRBD1. The CDR3 loop spans 13 amino acids. The germline CDR1 and CDR2 sequences are GTSNPN and SVGIG (reference sequence). Unmatched junction bases numbered 6, after V lost 2 bases and J lost 8 bases. The CDR3 sequence is CAWSSQGMEPQHF. For the CDR3, the DNA is TGTGCCTGGAGTTCACAGGGGATGGAGCCCCAGCATTTT.

The CDR3 nucleotides are TGTGCCTTGTCTAGCCTCCACGAGCAGTACTTC. Amino acid sequence: CALSSLHEQYF. V usage is TRBV30 and J usage is TRBJ2-7, with D tentatively TRBD2 (5 bases). This CDR3 region has 11 residues. With 7 bases removed from V and 5 bases from J, the gap between germline ends came to 12 bases. Germline-derived CDR1 and CDR2 are GTSNPN and SVGIG (reference sequence).

The chain has TRBV5-8 and TRBJ2-5, with TRBD1 as a possible D gene (5 bases). Between the trimmed V and J ends, which lost 1 base and 1 base, there was a span of 14 bases. This CDR3 is 16 amino acids long. CDR1 SGHTS and CDR2 YDEGEE come from the germline V gene. The CDR3 loop is CASSLYRGEFQETQYF. CDR3 DNA: TGTGCCAGCAGCTTGTATAGGGGCGAGTTCCAAGAGACCCAGTACTTC.

The chain couples TRBV6-5 to TRBJ2-7; possible D gene TRBD1, 6 bases. Trimming pared 2 bases from V and 3 bases from J, leaving 8 bases between. The CDR3 runs 13 residues. In germline, CDR1 is MNHEY, CDR2 SVGAGI. CDR3 residues: CASSYGTNYEQYF. As DNA, the CDR3 is TGTGCCAGCAGTTACGGGACAAACTACGAGCAGTACTTC.

The rearrangement uses TRBV6-5 and TRBJ2-7, with 11 bases matching TRBD2. Germline CDR1 is MNHEY and CDR2 is SVGAGI. Germline trimming cut 5 bases from V and 4 bases from J; bases unmatched to any gene: 4. The CDR3 has 14 residues. Here the CDR3 reads CASSLSGRVYEQYF. The DNA of the CDR3 is TGTGCCAGCAGTCTTAGCGGGAGGGTATACGAGCAGTACTTC.

This clone has a handful of counts. J is TRBJ2-2 and V is TRBV5-3; 8 bases match TRBD1. TRBV5-3 is an open reading frame whose function is uncertain. This CDR3 has 21 amino acids. Unmatched junction bases numbered 17, after V lost 1 base and J lost 0 bases. The CDR3 loop is CARSLSRSGRGQIPNTGELFF. CDR3 in DNA: TGTGCCAGAAGCTTGTCGCGGAGTGGCAGGGGGCAAATTCCGAACACCGGGGAGCTGTTTTTT.

The chain recombines TRBV4-3 with TRBJ2-7; 7 bases are a match to TRBD1. The V segment lost 3 bases and the J segment 2 bases; nucleotides outside the gene matches: 10. The germline gives CDR1 LGHNA, CDR2 YSLEER. The CDR3 spans 16 residues. The CDR3 region is CASSHADRAGTYEQYF. Written as DNA, the CDR3 is TGCGCCAGCAGCCACGCTGACAGGGCCGGCACCTACGAGCAGTACTTC.

This chain joins TRBV5-1 and TRBJ2-7; perhaps TRBD1 as D (6 bases). Trimming took 6 bases from V and 0 from J, leaving 13 bases between them. This CDR3 has 14 residues. Germline V gene sequence: CDR1 SGHRS, CDR2 YFSETQ. The CDR3 here is CASTGQRSSYEQYF. CDR3 bases: TGCGCCAGCACTGGACAGAGGAGCTCCTACGAGCAGTACTTC.

This chain connects TRBV7-2 to TRBJ1-2; tentatively, D is TRBD1 (6 bases). The CDR3 length is 16 residues. Trimming removed 5 bases at V and 5 bases at J, with 21 bases between. Germline CDR1 SGHTA, CDR2 FQGNSA. CDR3 coding DNA: TGTGCCAGCAGCATCAGACCGGGACAAGACCCTTATGGCTACACCTTC. Protein: CASSIRPGQDPYGYTF. The full variable domain, its missing parts supplied by reference TRBV7-2 and TRBJ1-2, is GAGVSQSPSNKVTEKGKDVELRCDPISGHTALYWYRQSLGQGLEFLIYFQGNSAPDKSGLPSDRFSAERTGGSVSTLTIQRTQQEDSAVYLCASSIRPGQDPYGYTFGSGTRLTVV.

V usage is TRBV12-5 and J usage is TRBJ1-1, with 7 nucleotides matching TRBD1. V was clipped by 6 bases and J by 8 bases; unmatched bases: 6. There are 12 residues in the CDR3. Germline loops: CDR1 LGHNT, CDR2 FRNRAP. CDR3 amino acids: CASGPDREEAFF. In DNA, the CDR3 is TGTGCTAGTGGCCCCGACAGGGAGGAAGCTTTCTTT. The full variable domain, rest sourced from reference TRBV12-5 and TRBJ1-1, is DARVTQTPRHKVTEMGQEVTMRCQPILGHNTVFWYRQTMMQGLELLAYFRNRAPLDDSGMPKDRFSAEMPDATLATLKIQPSEPRDSAVYFCASGPDREEAFFGQGTRLTVV.

The chain is built from TRBV27 and TRBJ2-2, with TRBD2 identical over 8 bases. V was pared by 6 bases and J by 0 bases, with 3 bases of the junction left unmatched. The CDR3 sequence is 15 residues long. From germline, CDR1 is MNHEY and CDR2 SMNVEV (reference sequence). CDR3 residues: CASRLAGSNTGELFF. The CDR3 bases are TGTGCCAGCAGATTAGCGGGATCGAACACCGGGGAGCTGTTTTTT.

This clone was detected a few times. The V and J genes are TRBV6-6 and TRBJ1-1; D ambiguous. V gave up 8 bases and J gave up 0 bases, with 10 bases separating them. There are 13 residues in the CDR3. From germline, CDR1 is MNHNY and CDR2 SVGAGI (reference sequence). CDR3 in DNA: TGTGCCAGCGGCCGGGGAATGAACACTGAAGCTTTCTTT. This encodes CASGRGMNTEAFF.

The chain recombines TRBV5-6 with TRBJ2-5, with 8 bases aligning to TRBD2. The CDR3 spans 14 residues. Germline V gives CDR1 SGHDT, CDR2 YYEEEE. Trimming cost V 3 bases and J 1 base; bases outside gene matches: 2. The CDR3 reads CASSSGTSQETQYF. The DNA for the CDR3 is TGTGCCAGCAGCTCCGGGACTAGCCAAGAGACCCAGTACTTC.

This clone occurred once. The gene calls are TRBV7-9 and TRBJ1-2; TRBD1 matches at 8 bases. From germline, CDR1 is SEHNR and CDR2 FQNEAQ (reference sequence). Trimming took 2 bases from V and 4 from J; bases not matched to a gene: 6. The CDR3 is made up of 15 amino acids. The CDR3 DNA reads as TGTGCCAGCAGCTTATGGACAGGGAGCGCCTATGGCTACACCTTC. Protein: CASSLWTGSAYGYTF.

The chain carries TRBV11-1 and TRBJ2-3; TRBD1 aligns across 7 bases. CDR1 is SGHAT and CDR2 is FQDESV in the germline V gene (reference sequence). V shed 1 base and J 1 base; nucleotides not matched to a gene: 5. The CDR3 consists of 16 residues. CDR3 amino acids: CASSLDTQGGTDTQYF. CDR3 in DNA: TGTGCCAGCAGCTTAGATACCCAGGGGGGCACAGATACGCAGTATTTT.

The chain has TRBV18 and TRBJ2-7; 9 positions match TRBD1. Looked up from germline, CDR1 is KGHSH and CDR2 is LQKENI. The CDR3 has 14 residues. V trimming: 4 bases; J trimming: 4 bases; junction bases outside the gene matches: 5. This CDR3 reads CASSQDRGKYEQYF. The CDR3 DNA follows: TGTGCCAGCTCACAGGACAGGGGTAAATACGAGCAGTACTTC.

The chain couples TRBV11-2 to TRBJ2-5; 11 bases are shared with TRBD2. With V trimmed by 5 bases and J by 4 bases, 6 bases remained unmatched. CDR1 is SGHAT and CDR2 is FQNNGV in the germline V gene. The CDR3 has 15 amino acids. CDR3 in DNA: TGTGCCAGCAGCCGACTAGCGGGGCCTCCAGAGACCCAGTACTTC. Translation gives CASSRLAGPPETQYF. The complete variable domain, with remaining parts taken from reference TRBV11-2 and TRBJ2-5, reads EAGVAQSPRYKIIEKRQSVAFWCNPISGHATLYWYQQILGQGPKLLIQFQNNGVVDDSQLPKDRFSAERLKGVDSTLKIQPAKLEDSAVYLCASSRLAGPPETQYFGPGTRLLVL.

J is TRBJ2-5 and V is TRBV4-3, with D perhaps matching TRBD2 (5 bases). Germline V gene lookup returns CDR1 LGHNA and CDR2 YSLEER. There are 16 residues in the CDR3. The V and J ends lost 1 base and 3 bases respectively, with 15 bases between them. CDR3 loop: CASSQGWSEGEETQYF. For the CDR3, the DNA is TGCGCCAGCAGCCAAGGTTGGAGCGAGGGCGAAGAGACCCAGTACTTC.

The V call is TRBV6-5, the J call TRBJ2-7; TRBD2 agrees at 8 bases. Trimming removed 5 bases from V and 6 bases from J; junction bases left unmatched: 12. CDR1 and CDR2 (germline): MNHEY, SVGAGI. This CDR3 has 15 residues. The CDR3 is CASSKSGTRGREQYF. The DNA for the CDR3 is TGTGCCAGCAGTAAATCAGGGACTAGGGGTCGCGAGCAGTACTTC.

V and J are TRBV5-6 and TRBJ2-4; 7 positions match TRBD2. Germline-derived CDR1 and CDR2 are SGHDT and YYEEEE. CDR3 length: 15 residues. The J segment lost 2 bases and the V segment lost 4 bases, leaving 6 bases of the junction unmatched. CDR3 sequence (DNA): TGTGCCAGCAGCCGGAAGACTAGCCCCAAAAACATTCAGTACTTC. The encoded protein is CASSRKTSPKNIQYF.

This clone was detected only a few times. V gene TRBV27 combines with J gene TRBJ2-5, with D possibly being TRBD1 (5 bases). Trimming left V 4 bases short and J 4 bases short, with 16 bases between. The CDR3 length is 15 residues. The V gene's germline CDR1 is MNHEY and CDR2 SMNVEV (reference sequence). DNA of the CDR3: TGTGCCAGCAGTTATCGAACAGGAAGGGGAGAGACCCAGTACTTC. Translated: CASSYRTGRGETQYF.

This clone was seen a handful of times. V and J are TRBV7-2 and TRBJ1-2; TRBD1 aligns across 10 bases. CDR1 and CDR2 from the germline V gene are SGHTA and FQGNSA. This CDR3 region has 14 residues. V lost 5 bases to trimming and J lost 7 bases; unmatched junction nucleotides: 7. CDR3 protein: CASSPPGTGVGYTF. CDR3 DNA: TGTGCCAGCAGCCCACCCGGGACAGGGGTTGGCTACACCTTC. The complete variable domain, with remaining parts taken from reference TRBV7-2 and TRBJ1-2, reads GAGVSQSPSNKVTEKGKDVELRCDPISGHTALYWYRQSLGQGLEFLIYFQGNSAPDKSGLPSDRFSAERTGGSVSTLTIQRTQQEDSAVYLCASSPPGTGVGYTFGSGTRLTVV.

The chain carries TRBV18 and TRBJ2-5, with 7 bases aligning to TRBD2. After removal of 3 bases from V and 7 bases from J, the junction contained 17 bases not matched to a gene. Germline V gene sequence: CDR1 KGHSH, CDR2 LQKENI. The CDR3 has 17 amino acids. The CDR3 coding sequence is TGTGCCAGCTCACCGTCCGCGGGAGCCACTGGATGGGGGACCCAGTACTTC. Residues: CASSPSAGATGWGTQYF. The full variable domain, its missing parts supplied by reference TRBV18 and TRBJ2-5, is NAGVMQNPRHLVRRRGQEARLRCSPMKGHSHVYWYRQLPEEGLKFMVYLQKENIIDESGMPKERFSAEFPKEGPSILRIQQVVRGDSAAYFCASSPSAGATGWGTQYFGPGTRLLVL.

The V call is TRBV2, the J call TRBJ1-2; D gene unclear. V was cut by 4 bases and J by 8 bases, with 11 bases left in between. This CDR3 spans 12 amino acids. The germline CDR1 and CDR2 sequences are SNHLY and FYNNEI. CDR3 protein: CASSVSLQGYTF. The DNA of the CDR3 is TGTGCCAGCAGTGTTAGCCTTCAGGGCTACACCTTC.

The chain carries TRBV7-3 and TRBJ2-2; perhaps TRBD1 as D (5 bases). The CDR3 is 15 residues long. V gave up 5 bases and J gave up 2 bases, with 12 bases separating them. Germline CDR1 is SGHTA and CDR2 is FQGTGA. The CDR3, as DNA: TGTGCCAGCAGCCACCGACAGACTAACACCGGGGAGCTGTTTTTT. This gives the protein CASSHRQTNTGELFF.

Only one count was recorded for this clone. The CDR3 protein is CSVAGGTATKGETQYF. The CDR3, as DNA: TGCAGCGTTGCGGGAGGGACAGCGACTAAAGGGGAGACCCAGTACTTC. V gene TRBV29-1 combines with J gene TRBJ2-5; D perhaps matches TRBD2 (8 bases). Trimming removed 4 bases from V and 5 bases from J, with 23 bases in between. The CDR3 totals 16 residues. CDR1 is SQVTM and CDR2 is ANQGSEA in the germline V gene.

V usage is TRBV7-9 and J usage is TRBJ2-7; the match to TRBD2 covers 9 bases. J lost 5 bases, V lost 4 bases, and 9 bases had no gene match. Germline V gene data show CDR1 as SEHNR and CDR2 as FQNEAQ (reference sequence). The CDR3 totals 15 residues. DNA of the CDR3: TGTGCCAGCAGCTCACAGGGGTTAGCGGGAGACGAGCAGTACTTC. Its translation: CASSSQGLAGDEQYF.